Sequencing of this T cell receptor beta chain was carried out in a study of identical twins. Findings and caveats of the study: In cord blood, abundant beta clonotypes had fewer insertions; memory showed no trend. Rather than following the same donors, the conclusions depended on cross-sectional statistical analysis.

TCRdb re-analysed the 5' RACE reads in MiXCR, keeping a single row per CDR3 protein. The sample contains 690,000 or so distinct CDR3 sequences, 6.1% of which appear only once. Healthy Caucasians provided all donations. V lost 3 bases, J lost 6 bases, and 14 bases lay in between. The germline V gene has CDR1 LNHDA and CDR2 SQIVND (reference sequence). This CDR3 has 15 residues. As regards this clonotype: As yet, its antigen is unknown.

This chain uses TRBV19 with TRBJ2-2; D gene uncertain. This TCR derives from a man aged 18 to 29 in good health. What was sequenced was naive T cells sorted from blood. The CDR3 here is CASSMWTLRSGELFF. CDR3 sequence (DNA): TGTGCCAGTAGTATGTGGACCCTCAGGTCCGGGGAGCTGTTTTTT.